Shown below are 28 T cell receptor beta chains from a single sample sequenced in a study of tumor-infiltrating lymphocytes in oesophageal squamous cell carcinoma. TCRdb analysed the PCR reads with MiXCR anew, one entry per CDR3 protein. The data show 20,000 to 25,000 distinct CDR3 sequences, with 35% to 40% seen just once and over 10% held by the top ten. The sample was esophageal tumor tissue. These receptors all come from a male donor with esophageal squamous cell carcinoma.

The chain joins TRBV7-6 to TRBJ1-3; tentatively, D is TRBD1 (5 bases). This CDR3 spans 16 amino acids. V dropped 3 bases and J dropped 3 bases, with 15 bases sitting between them. Germline V lookup: CDR1 SGHVS, CDR2 FNYEAQ. CDR3 bases: TGTGCCAGCAGCTTCAACTCCGGGACGCTTGGAAACACCATATATTTT. It specifies CASSFNSGTLGNTIYF.

This clonotype was seen a handful of times. V and J are TRBV5-8 and TRBJ2-1; D uncertain. The CDR3 length is 14 residues. Trimming left V 4 bases short and J 0 bases short, with 8 bases between. Germline-derived CDR1 and CDR2 are SGHTS and YDEGEE. CDR3 region: CASSHPSSYNEQFF. In DNA, the CDR3 is TGTGCCAGCAGCCACCCCAGCTCCTACAATGAGCAGTTCTTC. The whole variable domain, filled in from reference TRBV5-8 and TRBJ2-1, reads EAGVTQSPTHLIKTRGQQATLRCSPISGHTSVYWYQQALGLGLQFLLWYDEGEERNRGNFPPRFSGRQFPNYSSELNVNALELEDSALYLCASSHPSSYNEQFFGPGTRLTVL.

By sample fraction, this clonotype is medium-sized. CDR3: CASYGVSYNEQFF. DNA of the CDR3: TGTGCCTCCTATGGGGTCTCCTACAATGAGCAGTTCTTC. The chain recombines TRBV12-3 or TRBV12-4 with TRBJ2-1; D not certain. The V and J ends lost 11 bases and 0 bases respectively, with 11 bases between them. The CDR3 length is 13 residues.

In its sample, this clonotype is medium-sized. V is TRBV28 and J is TRBJ2-7; 10 bases are a match to TRBD1. After removal of 6 bases from V and 5 bases from J, the junction contained 7 bases not matched to a gene. Germline values: CDR1 MDHEN, CDR2 SYDVKM. The CDR3 sequence is 14 residues long. The CDR3 protein is CASRVGDRGHEQYF. The CDR3 DNA reads TGTGCCAGCAGAGTAGGGGACAGGGGCCACGAGCAGTACTTC.

The chain links TRBV7-3 to TRBJ2-5; 7 bases map to TRBD1. The J call may be incorrect, as the DNA end agrees better with TRBJ2-7. The CDR3 contains 15 residues. From germline, CDR1 is SGHTA and CDR2 FQGTGA. CDR3 protein: CASSPTDRRWDEQYF. In DNA form, the CDR3 reads TGTGCCAGCAGCCCGACGGACAGGAGGTGGGACGAGCAGTACTTC.

This clonotype came up many times. The V and J genes are TRBV5-5 and TRBJ2-5, with 10 bases that match TRBD2. V lost 2 bases, J lost 1 base, and 2 bases stayed unmatched. Germline CDR1 reads SGHKS; CDR2 reads YYEKEE (reference sequence). This CDR3 has 15 residues. CDR3 sequence (DNA): TGTGCCAGCAGCTTCCTAGCGGGAGCCCAAGAGACCCAGTACTTC. The encoded protein is CASSFLAGAQETQYF.

In this sample, this clonotype turned up a few times. Germline is not matched at one junction end, which may reflect a read error. V is TRBV7-3 and J is TRBJ2-1; either TRBD1 or TRBD2 may supply D (6 bases each). The CDR3 totals 15 residues. Germline-derived CDR1 and CDR2 are SGHTA and FQGTGA. This CDR3 reads CASSERGDSHNEQFF. CDR3 DNA: TGTGCCAGCAGCGAAAGGGGGGACTCCCACAATGAGCAGTTCTTC. The entire variable domain, with the rest obtained from reference TRBV7-3 and TRBJ2-1, is as follows: GAGVSQTPSNKVTEKGKYVELRCDPISGHTALYWYRQSLGQGPEFLIYFQGTGAADDSGLPNDRFFAVRPEGSVSTLKIQRTERGDSAVYLCASSERGDSHNEQFFGPGTRLTVL.

The chain couples TRBV7-2 to TRBJ2-5; D is unresolved. The closer fit of TRBJ2-7 to the DNA end suggests the J call may be wrong. The CDR3 is 14 residues long. From germline, CDR1 is SGHTA and CDR2 FQGNSA. CDR3 loop: CASSLGQSSYEQYF. CDR3 DNA sequence: TGTGCCAGCAGCTTAGGGCAGAGCTCCTACGAGCAGTACTTC.

The chain links TRBV7-2 to TRBJ1-6; D is perhaps TRBD1 (5 bases). With 1 base removed from V and 7 bases from J, the gap between germline ends came to 14 bases. CDR1 SGHTA and CDR2 FQGNSA come from the germline V gene. This CDR3 has 16 residues. The chain's CDR3 is CASSLGVGTWNSPLHF. The DNA of the CDR3 is TGTGCCAGCAGCTTAGGGGTGGGGACTTGGAATTCACCCCTCCACTTT.

V is TRBV2 and J is TRBJ2-7, with 11 bases aligning to TRBD1. The end of the DNA is better explained by TRBJ2-5, so the J call may be wrong. The CDR3 covers 18 residues. The V gene's germline CDR1 is SNHLY and CDR2 FYNNEI. The CDR3 loop reads CASSEVGQGALSEETQYF. For the CDR3, the DNA is TGTGCCAGCAGTGAAGTAGGACAGGGGGCTTTAAGTGAAGAGACCCAGTACTTC.

The rearrangement joins TRBV9 to TRBJ1-2; TRBD1 is a possible D gene (5 bases). Germline CDR1 and CDR2: SGDLS and YYNGEE. The V gene lost 4 bases and the J gene lost 4 bases, with 14 bases spanning the gap. The CDR3 loop spans 14 amino acids. The CDR3 DNA follows: TGTGCCAGCAGCCTCCAGGGAGGGACCTATGGCTACACCTTC. Protein sequence: CASSLQGGTYGYTF.

The V and J genes are TRBV7-3 and TRBJ2-3, with 8 nucleotides matching TRBD1. Germline trimming cut 5 bases from V and 1 base from J; bases unmatched to any gene: 8. This CDR3 is built from 16 residues. Per germline, CDR1 SGHTA and CDR2 FQGTGA. The chain's CDR3 is CASSPDRVVGTDTQYF. CDR3 bases: TGTGCCAGCAGCCCGGACAGGGTGGTTGGCACAGATACGCAGTATTTT.

As for this clonotype: Without the conserved terminal phenylalanine or tryptophan, this CDR3 likely stems from a read error. Because the CDR3's place on the DNA is in doubt, the DNA is left out and the CDR3 is given as listed by TCRdb. The rearrangement uses TRBV7-7 and TRBJ2-6; the D call TRBD1 from the table was never checked on the DNA. The CDR3 length is 18 residues, termini included. CDR1 and CDR2 from the germline V gene are SSHAT and FNYEAQ (reference sequence). CDR3 region: CASSLGTGTFAYEQYFGA.

Comment on this clonotype: This may arise from a read error, as a much more abundant clone is one base away. The chain joins TRBV10-3 to TRBJ2-7; tentatively, D is TRBD2 (5 bases). CDR1 is ENHRY, CDR2 SYGVKD, per germline. The V end lost 8 bases, the J end lost 7 bases, and 21 bases lay between the germline ends. The CDR3 is 14 amino acids. Written as DNA, the CDR3 is TGTGCCATCCGCCTAGCTTTAACTGGGAATGAGCAGTACTTC. As protein: CAIRLALTGNEQYF.

V usage is TRBV7-8 and J usage is TRBJ2-3; D may be TRBD1 (6 bases). There are 19 residues in the CDR3. Trimming removed 0 bases at V and 11 bases at J, with 30 bases between. Germline CDR1 and CDR2: SGHVS and FQNEAQ. The CDR3 nucleotides are TGTGCCAGCAGCTTAGCCCAGGCGGGTCGGGACATGAGCTCCTACGAGCAGTATTTT. Encoded protein: CASSLAQAGRDMSSYEQYF. Using reference TRBV7-8 and TRBJ2-3 for the parts outside the CDR3, the full variable domain is GAGVSQSPRYKVAKRGQDVALRCDPISGHVSLFWYQQALGQGPEFLTYFQNEAQLDKSGLPSDRFFAERPEGSVSTLKIQRTQQEDSAVYLCASSLAQAGRDMSSYEQYFGPGTRLTVL.

A word on this clonotype: A junction boundary mismatches the germline segment, possibly from a read error. The chain has TRBV5-1 and TRBJ1-2, with D possibly matching TRBD1 (6 bases). This CDR3 comprises 13 residues. The germline gives CDR1 SGHRS, CDR2 YFSETQ. Here the CDR3 DNA reads TGCGCCAGCAGCGGGGGGGACAACTCTGGCTACACCTTC. Protein: CASSGGDNSGYTF.

Comments on this clonotype: The junction does not match germline at one end; this may be a read error. The chain employs TRBV6-8 and TRBJ1-5; D uncertain. The germline gives CDR1 MNHGY, CDR2 SAAAGT. This CDR3 is built from 12 residues. The CDR3 region has the DNA TGCGCCAGCACGGTTAGCGATCAGCCCCAGCATTTT. Amino acids: CASTVSDQPQHF.

This clonotype was counted many times. The chain carries TRBV10-3 and TRBJ2-5, with 9 bases fitting TRBD1. This CDR3 is built from 13 residues. The germline CDR1 and CDR2 sequences are ENHRY and SYGVKD. Losses at the gene ends were 6 bases for V and 11 bases for J; bases not matched to a gene: 10. The CDR3 here is CAIRVQGANEQYF. In nucleotides, the CDR3 is TGTGCCATCAGAGTACAGGGGGCCAATGAGCAGTACTTC.

This rearrangement joins TRBV12-3 or TRBV12-4 to TRBJ2-6; tentatively, D is TRBD1 (5 bases). Trimming pared 4 bases from V and 1 base from J, leaving 14 bases between. CDR3 length: 17 residues. The CDR3 loop reads CASSWQGRRSGANVLTF. Written as DNA, the CDR3 is TGTGCCAGCAGTTGGCAGGGCCGCCGTTCTGGGGCCAACGTCCTGACTTTC.

The rearrangement links TRBV7-2 to TRBJ2-1; 9 bases are shared with TRBD2. The J call is in doubt because the DNA end fits TRBJ2-7 better. Germline values: CDR1 SGHTA, CDR2 FQGNSA. The CDR3 consists of 15 residues. CDR3 bases: TGTGCCAGCAGCACCCGACTAGCGGTAGGGTACGAGCAGTACTTC. This encodes CASSTRLAVGYEQYF.

The chain carries TRBV20-1 and TRBJ2-3; D is tentatively TRBD1 or TRBD2 (6 bases each). The ends were cut back, 6 bases at V and 6 bases at J, with 10 bases in the middle. The CDR3 covers 11 residues. From germline, CDR1 is DFQATT and CDR2 SNEGSKA (reference sequence). The CDR3 nucleotides are TGCAGTGCCCTAGGGGGGGATACGCAGTATTTT. Translating it yields CSALGGDTQYF.

As regards this clonotype: A much bigger clone sits one base away, suggesting this may be a read error. The V and J genes are TRBV7-8 and TRBJ2-1; D assignment may be TRBD1 or TRBD2 (5 bases each). The J call may be in error: the DNA end matches TRBJ2-7 better. The CDR3 has 16 residues. Germline lookup yields CDR1 SGHVS and CDR2 FQNEAQ. The DNA for the CDR3 is TGTGCCAGCAGCCGGGACGGTCAGAGCTCCTACAATGAGCAGTACTTC. Protein sequence: CASSRDGQSSYNEQYF.

The rearrangement links TRBV11-2 to TRBJ2-3; D remains unclear. The DNA matches TRBJ2-7 better at its end, which makes the J call doubtful. CDR3 size: 14 residues. CDR1 and CDR2 (germline): SGHAT, FQNNGV. The CDR3 sequence is CASSFFGPPYEQYF. The CDR3 DNA sequence: TGTGCCAGCAGCTTTTTTGGGCCCCCCTACGAGCAGTACTTC.

This clonotype was seen a few times. This chain uses TRBV25-1 with TRBJ2-5; TRBD2 is a possible D gene (7 bases). The closer fit of TRBJ2-7 to the DNA end suggests the J call may be wrong. The CDR3 has 15 residues. Germline V lookup: CDR1 MGHDK, CDR2 SYGVNS. CDR3 bases: TGTGCCAGCAGTGAAGCGGGGGCGGGCTCCTACGAGCAGTACTTC. It is translated as CASSEAGAGSYEQYF.

This clonotype occurred many times. The chain links TRBV24-1 to TRBJ2-5; possible D gene TRBD1, 5 bases. Deletions cut 5 bases from V and 3 bases from J, with 15 bases between. This CDR3 region has 15 residues. Germline V gives CDR1 KGHDR, CDR2 SFDVKD. CDR3 sequence (DNA): TGTGCCACCAGTGCATGGGGTCAGGGCAAAGAGACCCAGTACTTC. Its protein is CATSAWGQGKETQYF.

This clonotype is medium-sized. The chain links TRBV7-3 to TRBJ2-3, with a possible D match to TRBD2 (6 bases). This CDR3 is 15 amino acids long. Between the trimmed V and J ends, which lost 1 base and 4 bases, there was a span of 12 bases. Per the germline V gene, CDR1 is SGHTA and CDR2 is FQGTGA. The CDR3 DNA follows: TGTGCCAGCAGCTTAATCGGCGGGAAGGCAGATACGCAGTATTTT. It codes for CASSLIGGKADTQYF.

The table lists this clonotype with many counts. The chain uses TRBV28 and TRBJ1-4; 10 nucleotides match TRBD1. The germline CDR1 and CDR2 sequences are MDHEN and SYDVKM. CDR3 length: 15 residues. V was clipped by 3 bases and J by 8 bases; unmatched bases: 6. CDR3 bases: TGTGCCAGCAGTTTTTGGGACAGGGGAGGGGAAAAACTGTTTTTT. It yields the protein CASSFWDRGGEKLFF.

The sample holds many counts of this clonotype. An end of the junction differs from the germline gene, which may be a read error. The V call is TRBV5-4, the J call TRBJ2-3; 8 nucleotides match TRBD2. This CDR3 has 15 amino acids. Germline CDR1 SGHNT, CDR2 YYREEE (reference sequence). The CDR3 loop reads CASSVVAGSTDTQYF. Here the CDR3 DNA reads TGCGCCAGCAGCGTTGTAGCGGGGAGCACAGATACGCAGTATTTT.